A selection of T cell receptor beta chains follows, all from one sample in a study of cytomegalovirus exposure and HLA in healthy donors. Sequencing used immunoSEQ multiplex PCR; TCRdb keeps in-frame clones, though not all of them. Among around 110,000 clones listed, roughly 77% were seen once. The sequenced sample was PBMCs. The receptors derive from a man aged 40-55 years in good health and CMV-seronegative. Each CDR3 is given with its conserved first and last residue. Fields, in order: J gene, D gene, clone size, V gene, CDR3 DNA, CDR3 protein. D genes are given only for firm matches. Not all rows give a size; the values are once, few, many and, for expanded clones, a class.

J: TRBJ1-2; D: TRBD1; size: -; V: TRBV9; DNA: TGTGCCAGCAGCTTTACAGGGGGGTTTGGCTACACCTTC; CDR3: CASSFTGGFGYTF
J: TRBJ2-1; D: -; size: -; V: TRBV5-6; DNA: TGTGCCAGCAGCTACCAAAACAGGGAGCAGTTCTTC; CDR3: CASSYQNREQFF
J: TRBJ2-1; D: -; size: -; V: TRBV5-1; DNA: TGCGCCAGCCGTCTGGGGGGGGCCGTGGATGAGCAGTTCTTC; CDR3: CASRLGGAVDEQFF
J: TRBJ2-2; D: TRBD1; size: -; V: TRBV6-1; DNA: TGTGCCAGCAGCGGGGACAGGGGGGTTGGGGAGCTGTTTTTT; CDR3: CASSGDRGVGELFF
J: TRBJ2-5; D: TRBD2; size: -; V: TRBV18; DNA: TGTGCCAGCTCACCATCGCTAGCGGGGGGGAGAGAGACCCAGTACTTC; CDR3: CASSPSLAGGRETQYF
J: TRBJ2-5; D: -; size: few; V: TRBV5-4; DNA: TGTGCCAGCAGCTCTTACAGGGAACAAGAGACCCAGTACTTC; CDR3: CASSSYREQETQYF
J: TRBJ2-1; D: TRBD1; size: -; V: TRBV11-3; DNA: TGTGCCAGCAGCTTTTGGGACAGGGTTCACAATGAGCAGTTCTTC; CDR3: CASSFWDRVHNEQFF
J: TRBJ1-6; D: TRBD1; size: -; V: TRBV7-2; DNA: TGTGCCAGCAGCGCGCAGGGGGCTGCATATTCACCCCTCCACTTT; CDR3: CASSAQGAAYSPLHF
J: TRBJ2-1; D: TRBD2; size: -; V: TRBV11-3; DNA: TGTGCCAGCAGCACCACTAGCGGGGGTTGGGATGAGCAGTTCTTC; CDR3: CASSTTSGGWDEQFF
J: TRBJ1-3; D: -; size: -; V: TRBV7-6; DNA: TGTGCCAGCAGCTTAGACTCAAACTCTGGAAACACCATATATTTT; CDR3: CASSLDSNSGNTIYF
J: TRBJ2-7; D: -; size: -; V: TRBV20-1; DNA: TGCAGTGCTCTTGGGGCTTACGAGCAGTACTTC; CDR3: CSALGAYEQYF
J: TRBJ2-6; D: -; size: -; V: TRBV15; DNA: TGTGCCACCAGCAGAGATGAGAACTCTGGGGCCAACGTCCTGACTTTC; CDR3: CATSRDENSGANVLTF
J: TRBJ1-1; D: TRBD1; size: -; V: TRBV18; DNA: TGTGCCAGCTCACCCTGGACAGGGTCAACTGAAGCTTTCTTT; CDR3: CASSPWTGSTEAFF
J: TRBJ1-6; D: -; size: -; V: TRBV5-1; DNA: TGCGCCAGCAGCCGACAGACACCCAGCTCCTATAATTCACCCCTCCACTTT; CDR3: CASSRQTPSSYNSPLHF